This TCR beta chain is from a study of vaccination effects on CD4 cells after COVID-19. Study as a whole: Sequencing followed a ViraFEST assay step that expanded antigen-specific CD4+ T cells with viral peptide pools. Post-vaccine specimens arrived a median 72 days past the second dose.

The CDR3 contains 14 residues. The germline CDR1 and CDR2 sequences are LNHNV and YYDKDF (reference sequence). V was cut by 0 bases and J by 7 bases, with 12 bases left in between. Having been cultured for less than 12 days, the cells underwent CD4+ T cell isolation. Of the BNT162b2 and mRNA-1273 vaccines, participants received two doses of one or the other. The study found no prior SARS-CoV-2 infection in the vaccine recipients, who tested negative for nucleocapsid antibodies. A half-medium replacement with IL-2 medium was carried out on days 3 and 7. Generated by immunoSEQ multiplex PCR, the TCRdb table keeps only in-frame clones and is missing some. The repertoire holds 25,000 to 35,000 clones, with roughly 74% as singletons. With regard to this clone: What it binds is not known.

The chain joins TRBV15 to TRBJ1-2; D gene ambiguous. The specimen was CD4+ T cells from PBMCs cultured without peptide, collected after COVID-19 vaccination. The TCR was taken from a human donor who received a COVID-19 vaccine. The CDR3 spells CATSRDQLRGGYTF. CDR3 coding DNA: TGTGCCACCAGCAGAGATCAATTGCGGGGTGGCTACACCTTC.